The 28 T cell receptor beta chains listed next were all sequenced from one sample in a study of blood T cell repertoires in COVID-19. Sequencing used immunoSEQ multiplex PCR; TCRdb keeps in-frame clones, though not all of them. The repertoire includes some 190,000 clones, approximately 85% of them detected once, and around 9.9% sits in the top ten. The sequenced sample consisted of peripheral blood. The receptor set was obtained from a human donor with active or convalescent COVID-19. The donor label of this sample is uncertain.

The CDR3 region has the DNA TGTGCCAGCTCCCCCACTCAGGGGGGCCTGAACACTGAAGCTTTCTTT. Residues: CASSPTQGGLNTEAFF. The chain joins TRBV18 to TRBJ1-1; 7 bases line up with TRBD1. CDR1 KGHSH and CDR2 LQKENI come from the germline V gene. With 6 bases clipped from V and 0 bases from J, the junction kept 10 bases outside the gene matches. There are 16 residues in the CDR3.

The chain is built from TRBV6-5 and TRBJ2-1, with D possibly matching TRBD2 (6 bases). V was pared by 8 bases and J by 5 bases, with 13 bases between. The germline CDR1 and CDR2 sequences are MNHEY and SVGAGI. The CDR3 has 13 residues. CDR3 sequence: CASGGGGHNEQFF. The CDR3, as DNA: TGTGCCAGCGGGGGAGGAGGTCACAATGAGCAGTTCTTC.

This clone was found a few times. The rearrangement uses TRBV11-2 and TRBJ2-7; 8 nucleotides align to TRBD2. The ends lost 5 bases at V and 0 bases at J; junction bases unmatched: 12. Germline values: CDR1 SGHAT, CDR2 FQNNGV. The CDR3 is 17 amino acids. The CDR3 DNA reads as TGTGCCAGCAGCCCGAACGCAGGGACTAGGCTCTCCTACGAGCAGTACTTC. It yields the protein CASSPNAGTRLSYEQYF. Variable domain in full (rest from reference TRBV11-2 and TRBJ2-7): EAGVAQSPRYKIIEKRQSVAFWCNPISGHATLYWYQQILGQGPKLLIQFQNNGVVDDSQLPKDRFSAERLKGVDSTLKIQPAKLEDSAVYLCASSPNAGTRLSYEQYFGPGTRLTVT.

A few counts support this clone. V usage is TRBV6-1 and J usage is TRBJ1-5; 8 bases are a match to TRBD1. CDR3 length equals 18 residues. Looked up from germline, CDR1 is MNHNS and CDR2 is SASEGT. J was trimmed by 2 bases and V by 4 bases; bases with no gene match: 13. Here the CDR3 reads CASSVGSRGQLGNQPQHF. The CDR3 region has the DNA TGTGCCAGCAGTGTCGGCTCCAGGGGGCAGTTGGGCAATCAGCCCCAGCATTTT.

The V call is TRBV10-2, the J call TRBJ1-1; D is perhaps TRBD1 (6 bases). The V end lost 8 bases, the J end lost 5 bases, and 24 bases lay between the germline ends. CDR1 WSHSY and CDR2 SAAADI come from the germline V gene. The CDR3 extends over 16 amino acids. The CDR3 DNA reads as TGCGCCAGCCATACAGGGAGTGGGGCGTTATTAACTGAAGCTTTCTTT. It yields the protein CASHTGSGALLTEAFF.

This chain uses TRBV5-1 with TRBJ2-1, with TRBD2 matching 7 bases. V was clipped by 4 bases and J by 0 bases; unmatched bases: 4. CDR3 length: 15 amino acids. Germline loops: CDR1 SGHRS, CDR2 YFSETQ. CDR3 sequence: CASSPGTNSYNEQFF. CDR3 coding DNA: TGCGCCAGCAGCCCCGGGACTAACTCCTACAATGAGCAGTTCTTC.

The chain carries TRBV14 and TRBJ2-5; D is unclear. Germline loops: CDR1 SGHDN, CDR2 FVKESK. This CDR3 is 14 amino acids long. Trimming cost V 0 bases and J 7 bases, with 12 bases left between them. In nucleotides, the CDR3 is TGTGCCAGCAGCCAAGATTTTTTTGTCGGGACCCAGTACTTC. Translation: CASSQDFFVGTQYF.

This clone is categorized as medium-sized. The chain employs TRBV5-1 and TRBJ2-7, with 10 bases identical to TRBD1. With V trimmed by 4 bases and J by 6 bases, 7 bases remained unmatched. Germline V lookup: CDR1 SGHRS, CDR2 YFSETQ. This CDR3 has 14 amino acids. In DNA form, the CDR3 reads TGCGCCAGCAGCGCGACCGGGACAGGGGCCGAGCAGTACTTC. This gives the protein CASSATGTGAEQYF.

This chain links TRBV10-3 with TRBJ2-2; TRBD2 matches at 7 bases. The CDR3 extends over 16 amino acids. Looked up from germline, CDR1 is ENHRY and CDR2 is SYGVKD. J lost 2 bases, V lost 7 bases, and 10 bases had no gene match. The CDR3 protein is CAITLGGVLNTGELFF. Here the CDR3 DNA reads TGTGCCATCACCCTGGGGGGGGTCCTTAACACCGGGGAGCTGTTTTTT.

This chain links TRBV6-1 with TRBJ2-3, with D possibly TRBD2 on 5 matching bases. Germline CDR1 MNHNS, CDR2 SASEGT. This CDR3 region has 17 residues. V gave up 1 base and J gave up 0 bases, with 14 bases separating them. The CDR3 nucleotides read TGTGCCAGCAGTGAAGGGAGGAGGCAGCGTAGCACAGATACGCAGTATTTT. This encodes CASSEGRRQRSTDTQYF.

J is TRBJ2-6 and V is TRBV28; D not certain. With 3 bases removed from V and 0 bases from J, the gap between germline ends came to 9 bases. The CDR3 has 16 amino acids. Germline CDR1 MDHEN, CDR2 SYDVKM. CDR3 residues: CASSFVQNSGANVLTF. CDR3 DNA: TGTGCCAGCAGTTTTGTCCAGAACTCTGGGGCCAACGTCCTGACTTTC.

The CDR3, as DNA: TGTGCCAGCAGCAAGGACTGGAACACCGGGGAGCTGTTTTTT. Translating it yields CASSKDWNTGELFF. The chain couples TRBV7-3 to TRBJ2-2; D might be TRBD2 (5 bases). Trimming left V 5 bases short and J 1 base short, with 8 bases between. Per germline, CDR1 SGHTA and CDR2 FQGTGA. The CDR3 loop spans 14 amino acids.

This chain links TRBV7-9 with TRBJ1-1; TRBD1 matches 8 bases. V lost 4 bases, J lost 1 base, and 11 bases stayed unmatched. The germline CDR1 and CDR2 sequences are SEHNR and FQNEAQ (reference sequence). The CDR3 has 17 amino acids. In DNA, the CDR3 is TGTGCCAGCAGCTGGCTCTACAGGGGGTCGGGGAACACTGAAGCTTTCTTT. Translated, it gives CASSWLYRGSGNTEAFF. Together with reference TRBV7-9 and TRBJ1-1, the CDR3 gives the full variable domain: DTGVSQNPRHKITKRGQNVTFRCDPISEHNRLYWYRQTLGQGPEFLTYFQNEAQLEKSRLLSDRFSAERPKGSFSTLEIQRTEQGDSAMYLCASSWLYRGSGNTEAFFGQGTRLTVV.

This chain joins TRBV7-9 and TRBJ2-1; no clear D gene. CDR1 SEHNR and CDR2 FQNEAQ come from the germline V gene (reference sequence). The V and J ends lost 5 bases and 1 base respectively, with 12 bases between them. The CDR3 length is 15 residues. Written as DNA, the CDR3 is TGTGCCAGCAGCCAAGGCACCGGGTCCTACAATGAGCAGTTCTTC. This encodes CASSQGTGSYNEQFF. Filled out from reference TRBV7-9 and TRBJ2-1, the complete variable domain reads DTGVSQNPRHKITKRGQNVTFRCDPISEHNRLYWYRQTLGQGPEFLTYFQNEAQLEKSRLLSDRFSAERPKGSFSTLEIQRTEQGDSAMYLCASSQGTGSYNEQFFGPGTRLTVL.

The chain couples TRBV13 to TRBJ2-2; 8 positions agree with TRBD2. The CDR3 is made up of 19 amino acids. V trimming: 5 bases; J trimming: 6 bases; junction bases outside the gene matches: 20. The germline CDR1 and CDR2 sequences are PRHDT and FYEKMQ (reference sequence). The CDR3 coding sequence is TGTGCCAGCAGCGCCGCCGGGACTAGAGAATTTTTTGATGCCGGGGAGCTGTTTTTT. Translating gives CASSAAGTREFFDAGELFF.

This chain links TRBV5-6 with TRBJ2-5; 7 nucleotides align to TRBD1. The CDR3 runs to 15 residues. V shed 2 bases, J shed 0 bases, and the junction held 4 bases outside the gene matches. CDR1 and CDR2 (germline): SGHDT, YYEEEE. As DNA, the CDR3 is TGTGCCAGCAGCTTCTCCGGACAGGACCAAGAGACCCAGTACTTC. This sequence encodes CASSFSGQDQETQYF.

V gene TRBV2 combines with J gene TRBJ2-3; D unresolved. There are 11 residues in the CDR3. Per the germline V gene, CDR1 is SNHLY and CDR2 is FYNNEI. V lost 7 bases and J 6 bases, leaving 8 bases between the germline ends. The chain's CDR3 is CASTWRDTQYF. CDR3 DNA: TGTGCCAGCACATGGCGGGATACGCAGTATTTT.

The gene calls are TRBV10-3 and TRBJ2-3; perhaps TRBD2 as D (6 bases). V was pared by 4 bases and J by 3 bases, with 11 bases between. CDR3 length: 14 residues. Germline CDR1 ENHRY, CDR2 SYGVKD. CDR3 amino acids: CAISAGTYTDTQYF. The CDR3 DNA reads as TGTGCCATCAGTGCCGGGACTTATACAGATACGCAGTATTTT.

The genes are TRBV3-1 (or the pseudogene TRBV3-2) and TRBJ1-4, with D possibly being TRBD1 (5 bases). CDR1 and CDR2 (germline): LGHDT, YNNKEL (reference sequence). Trimming stripped 0 bases from V and 4 bases from J, with 15 bases between. The CDR3 contains 17 residues. The CDR3 sequence: CASSQDPAEGFNEKLFF. DNA for the CDR3: TGTGCCAGCAGCCAAGATCCCGCGGAGGGGTTTAATGAAAAACTGTTTTTT.

The chain recombines TRBV7-9 with TRBJ1-2; D is possibly TRBD1 (5 bases). There are 14 residues in the CDR3. Germline V gene lookup returns CDR1 SEHNR and CDR2 FQNEAQ (reference sequence). The V and J ends lost 3 bases and 8 bases respectively, with 16 bases between them. This CDR3 reads CASSLGGIGRGYTF. The CDR3 coding sequence is TGTGCCAGCAGCTTGGGGGGAATCGGAAGGGGCTACACCTTC.

The rearrangement links TRBV27 to TRBJ1-2, with 12 bases that match TRBD1. The length of the CDR3 is 17 residues. Trimming removed 2 bases from V and 4 bases from J; junction bases left unmatched: 8. CDR1 MNHEY and CDR2 SMNVEV come from the germline V gene (reference sequence). CDR3 region: CASSLEGQGAAGYGYTF. The CDR3 region has the DNA TGTGCCAGCAGTTTAGAGGGACAGGGGGCTGCCGGCTATGGCTACACCTTC.

The rearrangement uses TRBV4-1 and TRBJ2-7; 9 positions match TRBD2. CDR3 length equals 16 residues. V gave up 1 base and J gave up 1 base; unmatched junction bases: 5. CDR1 and CDR2 (germline): MGHRA, YSYEKL. The CDR3 protein is CASSQAAGGPSYEQYF. CDR3 nucleotides: TGCGCCAGCAGCCAAGCTGCGGGAGGGCCTTCCTACGAGCAGTACTTC.

As for this clone: The sample carries other DNA sequences with the same CDR3. The rearrangement uses TRBV3-1 (or the pseudogene TRBV3-2) and TRBJ1-5; 8 nucleotides match TRBD1. V was pared by 0 bases and J by 5 bases, with 3 bases of the junction left unmatched. The CDR3 consists of 15 residues. Germline V gives CDR1 LGHDT, CDR2 YNNKEL (reference sequence). The CDR3 sequence: CASSQDPGGHQPQHF. The CDR3 DNA follows: TGTGCCAGCAGCCAAGATCCAGGGGGCCATCAGCCCCAGCATTTT.

The V gene is TRBV2, the J gene TRBJ2-2, with TRBD1 matching 10 bases. V shed 6 bases and J 7 bases; nucleotides not matched to a gene: 8. CDR3 size: 15 residues. Germline CDR1 and CDR2: SNHLY and FYNNEI. The CDR3 reads CASRGQGSLIGELFF. Here the CDR3 DNA reads TGTGCCAGCAGGGGACAGGGGTCCCTTATCGGGGAGCTGTTTTTT.

The chain carries TRBV5-1 and TRBJ1-1; D gene uncertain. Trimming pared 4 bases from V and 3 bases from J, leaving 16 bases between. Per germline, CDR1 SGHRS and CDR2 YFSETQ. This CDR3 contains 15 residues. DNA of the CDR3: TGCGCCAGCAGCCCGCGCTCGGGATTGGACACTGAAGCTTTCTTT. Its translation is CASSPRSGLDTEAFF.

The rearrangement links TRBV28 to TRBJ2-1, with 7 bases matching TRBD2. V lost 4 bases and J lost 3; bases outside the gene matches: 6. The CDR3 is 15 amino acids. Germline V lookup: CDR1 MDHEN, CDR2 SYDVKM. For the CDR3, the DNA is TGTGCCAGCAGTTCGCAAGCGGGGAACTACAATGAGCAGTTCTTC. The encoded protein is CASSSQAGNYNEQFF. Combining the CDR3 with reference TRBV28 and TRBJ2-1 gives the whole variable domain DVKVTQSSRYLVKRTGEKVFLECVQDMDHENMFWYRQDPGLGLRLIYFSYDVKMKEKGDIPEGYSVSREKKERFSLILESASTNQTSMYLCASSSQAGNYNEQFFGPGTRLTVL.

The chain recombines TRBV5-4 with TRBJ1-6; a possible D gene is TRBD1 (6 bases). The V gene lost 4 bases and the J gene lost 8 bases, with 13 bases spanning the gap. The CDR3 consists of 14 residues. From germline, CDR1 is SGHNT and CDR2 YYREEE (reference sequence). The CDR3 is CASSPRGLDSPLHF. DNA for the CDR3: TGTGCCAGCAGCCCCAGGGGTTTAGATTCACCCCTCCACTTT.

The table lists this clone with a count of one. The V call is TRBV7-9, the J call TRBJ2-1; TRBD2 matches at 8 bases. Germline values: CDR1 SEHNR, CDR2 FQNEAQ (reference sequence). The CDR3 runs 16 residues. With V trimmed by 2 bases and J by 12 bases, 15 bases remained unmatched. The CDR3 DNA follows: TGTGCCAGCAGCTTAAGCGGGACTAGGGGCTCGGCTGGGCAGTTCTTC. Protein product: CASSLSGTRGSAGQFF.